Below, 19 T cell receptor beta chains from the same sample are listed, as sequenced in a study of PD-L1 blockade in urothelial cancer. Data came from immunoSEQ multiplex PCR; TCRdb stores just in-frame clones and leaves some out. Of approximately 100,000 clones detected, about 90% appear once; the ten largest clones hold about 0.89%. The time point: pretreatment peripheral blood. This sample comprised PBMCs, obtained around atezolizumab (anti-PD-L1) treatment. Every receptor here comes from a woman over 75 with urothelial cancer.

This clone was seen once. Written as DNA, the CDR3 is TGTGCCAGCAGCGCAGGACTAGCGGGGTTCAATGAGCAGTTCTTC. It yields the protein CASSAGLAGFNEQFF. This chain joins TRBV6-1 and TRBJ2-1, with TRBD2 matching 12 bases. Germline V gene sequence: CDR1 MNHNS, CDR2 SASEGT. V gave up 6 bases and J gave up 6 bases; unmatched junction bases: 6. The CDR3 is 15 residues long.

V is TRBV5-1 and J is TRBJ2-1, with 9 positions matching TRBD2. The trim removed 3 bases at V and 2 bases at J, leaving 12 bases unmatched. Germline V gene lookup returns CDR1 SGHRS and CDR2 YFSETQ. The CDR3 has 18 amino acids. This CDR3 is CASSSRGRGRAAYNEQFF. The CDR3 DNA reads TGCGCCAGCAGCTCTAGAGGTCGCGGGAGGGCCGCCTACAATGAGCAGTTCTTC. Full variable domain (remainder filled in from reference TRBV5-1 and TRBJ2-1): KAGVTQTPRYLIKTRGQQVTLSCSPISGHRSVSWYQQTPGQGLQFLFEYFSETQRNKGNFPGRFSGRQFSNSRSEMNVSTLELGDSALYLCASSSRGRGRAAYNEQFFGPGTRLTVL.

The V call is TRBV5-4, the J call TRBJ2-7, with a weak D call TRBD2 (6 bases). There are 13 residues in the CDR3. The germline V gene has CDR1 SGHNT and CDR2 YYREEE (reference sequence). The V and J ends lost 5 bases and 5 bases respectively, with 14 bases between them. In DNA, the CDR3 is TGTGCCAGCAGTTCCAATAGCGGCGACGAGCAGTACTTC. Translating gives CASSSNSGDEQYF.

The chain is built from TRBV6-6 and TRBJ2-1; 7 positions agree with TRBD2. The junction had 4 bases not matched to a gene; V was cut back by 8 bases and J by 0 bases. CDR3 size: 14 residues. The V gene's germline CDR1 is MNHNY and CDR2 SVGAGI (reference sequence). Here the CDR3 DNA reads TGTGCCAGCGGGGGACTACCCTCCTACAATGAGCAGTTCTTC. Translated: CASGGLPSYNEQFF.

The J gene is TRBJ2-7, the V gene TRBV5-1; 15 bases match TRBD2. Germline V gives CDR1 SGHRS, CDR2 YFSETQ. This CDR3 is 15 amino acids long. V lost 3 bases, J lost 6 bases, and 4 bases stayed unmatched. Here the CDR3 reads CASSSGLAGGGEQYF. The DNA for the CDR3 is TGCGCCAGCAGCTCGGGACTAGCGGGAGGTGGCGAGCAGTACTTC.

This chain links TRBV6-1 with TRBJ1-2; D gene uncertain. The CDR3 runs 14 residues. CDR1 and CDR2 from the germline V gene are MNHNS and SASEGT. With 2 bases removed from V and 2 bases from J, the gap between germline ends came to 9 bases. In DNA form, the CDR3 reads TGTGCCAGCAGTGAAATGACGGGGAACTATGGCTACACCTTC. The encoded protein is CASSEMTGNYGYTF.

The rearrangement uses TRBV7-9 and TRBJ2-4; 9 bases fit TRBD2. The CDR3 has 19 amino acids. Germline V gene data show CDR1 as SEHNR and CDR2 as FQNEAQ (reference sequence). Trimming at V came to 1 base and at J to 3 bases, leaving 13 bases not matched to a gene. As DNA, the CDR3 is TGTGCCAGCAGCTTAGTCGCGGGAGGGCCAATGCACGGCAAAAACATTCAGTACTTC. Its translation: CASSLVAGGPMHGKNIQYF.

This chain joins TRBV11-2 and TRBJ2-1; possibly TRBD1 for D (5 bases). The V gene lost 5 bases and the J gene lost 1 base, with 6 bases spanning the gap. CDR3 length: 13 residues. Per the germline V gene, CDR1 is SGHAT and CDR2 is FQNNGV. The CDR3 sequence is CASSPGSYNEQFF. The CDR3 DNA follows: TGTGCCAGCAGCCCAGGGTCCTACAATGAGCAGTTCTTC.

This sequence joins TRBV4-1 and TRBJ2-3; D possibly corresponds to TRBD2 (6 bases). This CDR3 comprises 15 residues. The germline CDR1 and CDR2 sequences are MGHRA and YSYEKL. The V end was cut by 3 bases, the J end by 0 bases, with 10 bases between. The CDR3 loop reads CASSQQDYSTDTQYF. The CDR3 DNA follows: TGCGCCAGCAGCCAGCAGGACTATAGCACAGATACGCAGTATTTT.

This clone was seen once. This chain joins TRBV27 and TRBJ2-7; possible D gene TRBD2, 6 bases. The length of the CDR3 is 14 residues. Germline V gene sequence: CDR1 MNHEY, CDR2 SMNVEV (reference sequence). Trimming removed 5 bases from V and 6 bases from J, with 17 bases in between. The CDR3 DNA sequence: TGTGCCAGCAGTCCTCTAGCGATCGCGAGCGAGCAGTACTTC. Amino acid sequence: CASSPLAIASEQYF.

This clone was detected only a few times. J is TRBJ1-3 and V is TRBV6-6; D might be TRBD1 (6 bases). CDR3 length: 13 amino acids. The germline V gene has CDR1 MNHNY and CDR2 SVGAGI (reference sequence). Between the trimmed V and J ends, which lost 6 bases and 0 bases, there was a span of 6 bases. The CDR3, as DNA: TGTGCCAGCAGGGACAGCTCTGGAAACACCATATATTTT. Its translation: CASRDSSGNTIYF.

A single count supports this clone. V is TRBV4-1 and J is TRBJ2-7; 7 bases are shared with TRBD1. The germline V gene has CDR1 MGHRA and CDR2 YSYEKL. The CDR3 is made up of 15 amino acids. V was pared by 0 bases and J by 2 bases, with 4 bases of the junction left unmatched. The CDR3 loop is CASSQETGPTYEQYF. CDR3 nucleotide sequence: TGCGCCAGCAGCCAAGAGACAGGGCCTACCTACGAGCAGTACTTC.

The chain couples TRBV18 to TRBJ1-5; D may be TRBD1 (6 bases). The CDR3 length is 12 residues. The V gene's germline CDR1 is KGHSH and CDR2 LQKENI. V was shortened by 8 bases and J by 9 bases, with 14 bases between the two germline ends. CDR3 DNA: TGTGCCAGCCAGGGGAGCTCGGGGCCCCAGCATTTT. Translating it yields CASQGSSGPQHF.

The rearrangement joins TRBV10-1 to TRBJ1-5, with TRBD1 matching 8 bases. CDR3 length: 13 amino acids. J gave up 3 bases and V 8 bases, and 3 bases lay outside the gene matches. Germline V CDR1 and CDR2: WNHNN, SYGVQD (reference sequence). The DNA of the CDR3 is TGCGCCAGCTCGGGACAGGTCAATCAGCCCCAGCATTTT. Translated, it gives CASSGQVNQPQHF.

The chain combines TRBV7-9 with TRBJ2-7, with 8 nucleotides matching TRBD2. The CDR3 is 14 residues long. Per germline, CDR1 SEHNR and CDR2 FQNEAQ (reference sequence). V gave up 5 bases and J gave up 4 bases; unmatched junction bases: 7. The CDR3 DNA follows: TGTGCCAGCAGCCCCAAATCGGGGGGGTACGAGCAGTACTTC. This encodes CASSPKSGGYEQYF.

The chain recombines TRBV2 with TRBJ2-2, with a possible D match to TRBD2 (5 bases). This CDR3 contains 13 residues. V shed 7 bases and J shed 4 bases, with 10 bases lying between them. The germline CDR1 and CDR2 sequences are SNHLY and FYNNEI. The CDR3 nucleotides are TGTGCCAGCAAGCTAGGGAGCACCGGGGAGCTGTTTTTT. Translating gives CASKLGSTGELFF.

This chain connects TRBV18 to TRBJ1-3; D not resolved. V was trimmed by 2 bases and J by 0 bases, leaving 11 bases between them. Germline loops: CDR1 KGHSH, CDR2 LQKENI. The CDR3 is made up of 16 amino acids. CDR3: CASSPEGFPSGNTIYF. CDR3 DNA: TGTGCCAGCTCACCAGAGGGCTTCCCCTCTGGAAACACCATATATTTT.

The V gene is TRBV7-3, the J gene TRBJ1-1; D might be TRBD1 (5 bases). Germline V gene lookup returns CDR1 SGHTA and CDR2 FQGTGA. V was pared by 3 bases and J by 7 bases, with 9 bases between. The CDR3 length is 12 residues. The CDR3 is CASSFGGGEAFF. The CDR3 DNA sequence: TGTGCCAGCAGCTTTGGGGGGGGTGAAGCTTTCTTT.

V and J are TRBV4-1 and TRBJ2-1, with 7 bases lining up with TRBD2. The CDR3 length is 20 residues. Germline V gene data show CDR1 as MGHRA and CDR2 as YSYEKL. The V segment lost 1 base and the J segment 6 bases; nucleotides outside the gene matches: 21. The CDR3 nucleotides read TGCGCCAGCAGCCAAGTACGAAGCGGGACCCAGGTGGGGTCTGGCAATGAGCAGTTCTTC. Amino acid sequence: CASSQVRSGTQVGSGNEQFF.